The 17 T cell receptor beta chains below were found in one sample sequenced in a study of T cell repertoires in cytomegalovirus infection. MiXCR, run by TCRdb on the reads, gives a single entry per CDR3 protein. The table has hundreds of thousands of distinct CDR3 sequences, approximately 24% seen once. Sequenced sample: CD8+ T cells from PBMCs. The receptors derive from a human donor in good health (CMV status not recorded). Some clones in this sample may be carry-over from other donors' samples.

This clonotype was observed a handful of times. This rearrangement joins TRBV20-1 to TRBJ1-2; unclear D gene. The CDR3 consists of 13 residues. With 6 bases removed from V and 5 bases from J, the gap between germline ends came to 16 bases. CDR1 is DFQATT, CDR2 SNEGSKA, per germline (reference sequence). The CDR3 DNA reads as TGCAGTGCCGGACCCGGACCCAGTTATGGCTACACCTTC. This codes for CSAGPGPSYGYTF.

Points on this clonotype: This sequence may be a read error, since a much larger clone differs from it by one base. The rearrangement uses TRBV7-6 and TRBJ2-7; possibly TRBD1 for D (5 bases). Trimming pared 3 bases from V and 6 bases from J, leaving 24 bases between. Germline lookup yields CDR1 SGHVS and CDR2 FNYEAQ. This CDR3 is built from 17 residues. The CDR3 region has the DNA TGTGCCAGCAGCTTCGACGACCCGACCAGGGAATTTCTCGAGCAGTACGTC. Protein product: CASSFDDPTREFLEQYV.

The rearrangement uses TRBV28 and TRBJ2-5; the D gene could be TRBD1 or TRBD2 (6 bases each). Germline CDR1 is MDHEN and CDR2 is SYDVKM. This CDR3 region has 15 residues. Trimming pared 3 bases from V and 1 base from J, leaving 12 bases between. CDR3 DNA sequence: TGTGCCAGCAGTTTTGCTTCGGGGGCCCAAGAGACCCAGTACTTC. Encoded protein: CASSFASGAQETQYF.

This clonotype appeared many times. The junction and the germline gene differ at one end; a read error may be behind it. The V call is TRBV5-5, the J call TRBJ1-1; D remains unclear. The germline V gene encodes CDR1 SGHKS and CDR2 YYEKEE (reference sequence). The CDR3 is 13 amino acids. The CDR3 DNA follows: TGCGCCAGCAGCTTGGAGGGAGCCACTGAAGCTTTCTTT. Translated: CASSLEGATEAFF.

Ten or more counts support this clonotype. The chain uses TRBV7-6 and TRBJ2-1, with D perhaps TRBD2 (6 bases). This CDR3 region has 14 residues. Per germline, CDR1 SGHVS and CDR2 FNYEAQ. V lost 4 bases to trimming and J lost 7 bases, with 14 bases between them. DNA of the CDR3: TGTGCCAGCAGCTCGATATGGGGGAGGAATGAGCAGTTCTTC. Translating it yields CASSSIWGRNEQFF.

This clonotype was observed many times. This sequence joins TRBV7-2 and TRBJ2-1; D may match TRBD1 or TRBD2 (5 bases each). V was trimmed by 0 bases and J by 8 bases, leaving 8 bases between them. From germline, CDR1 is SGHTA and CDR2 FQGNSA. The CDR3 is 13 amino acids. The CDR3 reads CASSLAWGYEQFF. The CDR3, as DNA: TGTGCCAGCAGCTTAGCTTGGGGGTATGAGCAGTTCTTC.

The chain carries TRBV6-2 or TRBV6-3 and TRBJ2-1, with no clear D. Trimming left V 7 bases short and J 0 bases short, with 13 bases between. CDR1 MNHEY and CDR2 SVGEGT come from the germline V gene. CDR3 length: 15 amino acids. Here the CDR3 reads CASTPYRSSYNEQFF. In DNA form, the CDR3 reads TGTGCCAGCACGCCTTATAGGAGCTCCTACAATGAGCAGTTCTTC.

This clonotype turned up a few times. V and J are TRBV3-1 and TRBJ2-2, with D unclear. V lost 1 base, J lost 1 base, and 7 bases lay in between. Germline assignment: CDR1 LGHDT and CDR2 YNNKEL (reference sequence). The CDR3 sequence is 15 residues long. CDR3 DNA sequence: TGTGCCAGCAGCCAAGTGGGCGGGAACACCGGGGAGCTGTTTTTT. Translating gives CASSQVGGNTGELFF.

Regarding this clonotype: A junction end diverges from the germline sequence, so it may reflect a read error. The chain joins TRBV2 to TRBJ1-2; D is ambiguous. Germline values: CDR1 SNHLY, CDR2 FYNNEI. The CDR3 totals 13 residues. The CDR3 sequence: CVSSGRREGGYTF. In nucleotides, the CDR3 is TGTGTCAGCAGTGGAAGGAGGGAGGGTGGCTACACCTTC.

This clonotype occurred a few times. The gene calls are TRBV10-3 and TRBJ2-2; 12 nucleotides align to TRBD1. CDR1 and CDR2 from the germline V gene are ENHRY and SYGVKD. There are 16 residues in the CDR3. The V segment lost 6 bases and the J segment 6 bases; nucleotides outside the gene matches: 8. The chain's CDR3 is CAISQKGQGASGELFF. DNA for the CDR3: TGTGCCATCAGCCAAAAGGGACAGGGGGCCTCCGGGGAGCTGTTTTTT.

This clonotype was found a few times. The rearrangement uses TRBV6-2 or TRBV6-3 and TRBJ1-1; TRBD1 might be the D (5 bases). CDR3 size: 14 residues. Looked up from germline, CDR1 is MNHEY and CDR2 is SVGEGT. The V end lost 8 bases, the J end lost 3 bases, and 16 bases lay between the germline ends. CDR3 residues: CASGDPRGDTEAFF. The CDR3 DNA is TGTGCCAGCGGAGACCCCCGGGGGGACACTGAAGCTTTCTTT.

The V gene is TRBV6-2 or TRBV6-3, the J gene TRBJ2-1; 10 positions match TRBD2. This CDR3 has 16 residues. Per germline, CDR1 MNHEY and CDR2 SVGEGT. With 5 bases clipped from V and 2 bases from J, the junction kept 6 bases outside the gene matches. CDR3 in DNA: TGTGCCAGCAGTGGCCCTACTAGCGGGGCCTACAATGAGCAGTTCTTC. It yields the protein CASSGPTSGAYNEQFF.

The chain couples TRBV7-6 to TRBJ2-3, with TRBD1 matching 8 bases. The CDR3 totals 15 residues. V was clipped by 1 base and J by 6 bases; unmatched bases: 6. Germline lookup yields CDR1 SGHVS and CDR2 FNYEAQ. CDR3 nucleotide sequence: TGTGCCAGCAGCTTAGGCGGGACAGGATGGGATACGCAGTATTTT. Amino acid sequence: CASSLGGTGWDTQYF.

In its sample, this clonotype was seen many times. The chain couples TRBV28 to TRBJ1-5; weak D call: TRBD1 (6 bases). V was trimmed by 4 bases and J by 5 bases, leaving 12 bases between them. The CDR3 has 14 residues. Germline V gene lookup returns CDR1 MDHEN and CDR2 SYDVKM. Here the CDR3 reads CASSYRAYDQPQHF. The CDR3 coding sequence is TGTGCCAGCAGTTACAGGGCTTATGATCAGCCCCAGCATTTT.

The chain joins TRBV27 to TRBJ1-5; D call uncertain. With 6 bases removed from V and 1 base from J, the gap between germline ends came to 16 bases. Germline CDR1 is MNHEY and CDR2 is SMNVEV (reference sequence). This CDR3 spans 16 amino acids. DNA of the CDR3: TGTGCCAGCAGCCTCAGAGGGTTGGGGAGCAATCAGCCCCAGCATTTT. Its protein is CASSLRGLGSNQPQHF.

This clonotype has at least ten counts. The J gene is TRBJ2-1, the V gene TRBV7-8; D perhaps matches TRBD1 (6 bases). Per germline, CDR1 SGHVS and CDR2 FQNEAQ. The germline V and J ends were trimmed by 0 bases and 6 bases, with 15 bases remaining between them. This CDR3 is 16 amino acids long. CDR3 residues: CASSLALLQGGNEQFF. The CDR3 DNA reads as TGTGCCAGCAGCTTAGCGCTTTTACAGGGTGGCAATGAGCAGTTCTTC.

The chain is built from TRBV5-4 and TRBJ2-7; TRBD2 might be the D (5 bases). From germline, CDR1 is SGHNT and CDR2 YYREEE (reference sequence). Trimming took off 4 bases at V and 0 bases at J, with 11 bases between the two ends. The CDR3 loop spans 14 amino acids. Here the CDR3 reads CASSPDSGSYEQYF. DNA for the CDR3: TGTGCCAGCAGCCCGGACTCCGGCTCCTACGAGCAGTACTTC.